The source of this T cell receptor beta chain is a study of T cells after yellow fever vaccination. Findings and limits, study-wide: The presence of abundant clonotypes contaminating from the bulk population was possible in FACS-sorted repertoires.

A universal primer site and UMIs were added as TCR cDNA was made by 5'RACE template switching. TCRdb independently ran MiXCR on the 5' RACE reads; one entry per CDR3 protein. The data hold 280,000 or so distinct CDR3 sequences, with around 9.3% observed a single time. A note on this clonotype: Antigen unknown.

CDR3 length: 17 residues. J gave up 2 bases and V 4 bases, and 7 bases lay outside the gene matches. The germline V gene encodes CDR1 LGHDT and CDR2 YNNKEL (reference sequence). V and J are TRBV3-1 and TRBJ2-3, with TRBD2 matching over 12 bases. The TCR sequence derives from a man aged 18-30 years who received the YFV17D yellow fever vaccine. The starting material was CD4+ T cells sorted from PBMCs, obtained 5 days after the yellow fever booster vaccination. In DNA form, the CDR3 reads TGTGCCAGCAGCCGATCCGGGACTAGCGGGTTCACAGATACGCAGTATTTT. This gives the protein CASSRSGTSGFTDTQYF.